A selection of T cell receptor beta chains follows, all from one sample in a study of CD8 T cells in ankylosing spondylitis. TCRdb recomputed calls from the 5' RACE reads with MiXCR, one row per CDR3 protein. The sample has more than 400,000 distinct CDR3 sequences, less than 6% seen once. Sequences were obtained from blood, either unsorted or a sorted T cell fraction (not recorded which). The receptors originated from a male donor with ankylosing spondylitis. Both conserved end residues are part of each CDR3. A D gene is named only where the DNA matches it firmly. Rows may omit the clone size; those that give it use once, few, many or a size class.

j_call d_call v_call clone_size cdr3_aa cdr3_nt
TRBJ2-2 NA TRBV4-2 NA CASSQERAGSGELFF TGTGCCAGCAGCCAAGAGAGGGCGGGAAGCGGGGAGCTGTTTTTT
TRBJ2-1 NA TRBV19 many CASSIGTRNEQFF TGTGCCAGTAGTATCGGAACAAGGAATGAGCAGTTCTTC
TRBJ2-1 TRBD2 TRBV7-9 many CASSPPGLAGGNEQFF TGTGCCAGCAGCCCTCCGGGGCTAGCGGGAGGCAATGAGCAGTTCTTC
TRBJ1-2 TRBD1 TRBV12-3/TRBV12-4 many CASSAGTGDGYTF TGTGCCAGCAGTGCCGGGACAGGGGATGGCTACACCTTC
TRBJ2-1 TRBD2 TRBV9 many CASSLAGGGIYNEQFF TGTGCCAGCAGTCTGGCGGGAGGGGGAATCTACAATGAGCAGTTCTTC
TRBJ2-3 TRBD2 TRBV3-1 many CASSPLLGRSRGEYTDTQYF TGTGCCAGCAGCCCACTCCTCGGCCGGTCGCGGGGGGAATATACAGATACGCAGTATTTT
TRBJ2-3 TRBD2 TRBV7-2 NA CASSRAGVGDTQYF TGTGCCAGCAGCCGAGCGGGGGTGGGGGATACGCAGTATTTT
TRBJ2-1 NA TRBV24-1 few CATSDRRGEQFF TGTGCCACCAGTGATAGAAGGGGTGAGCAGTTCTTC
TRBJ1-2 TRBD1 TRBV7-9 many CASRTDRGNYGYTF TGTGCCAGCAGAACTGACAGGGGCAACTATGGCTACACCTTC
TRBJ2-2 TRBD1 TRBV27 NA CASRGDSYTGELFF TGTGCCAGCAGAGGGGACAGCTACACCGGGGAGCTGTTTTTT
TRBJ2-7 NA TRBV20-1 many CSARWGLKDEQYF TGCAGTGCGCGGTGGGGGTTAAAGGACGAGCAGTACTTC
TRBJ2-7 TRBD1 TRBV12-3/TRBV12-4 many CASSITGTATYEQYF TGTGCCAGCAGTATAACGGGGACAGCTACCTACGAGCAGTACTTC
TRBJ2-5 TRBD1 TRBV9 NA CASSVGSGGTQETQYF TGTGCCAGCAGCGTAGGTTCAGGGGGCACCCAAGAGACCCAGTACTTC
TRBJ2-7 NA TRBV5-6 few CASSAQEGEQYF TGTGCCAGCAGCGCCCAGGAAGGAGAGCAGTACTTC
TRBJ2-7 NA TRBV11-2 many CASSSRPSRGGEQYF TGTGCCAGCAGCTCACGACCATCTAGGGGGGGCGAGCAGTACTTC
TRBJ2-1 TRBD2 TRBV7-2 few CASSLAGGTRGNEQFF TGTGCCAGCAGCTTAGCCGGGGGGACTAGAGGCAATGAGCAGTTCTTC
TRBJ2-7 NA TRBV7-9 many CASMKTASYEQYF TGTGCCAGCATGAAGACAGCCTCCTACGAGCAGTACTTC
TRBJ1-2 NA TRBV12-3/TRBV12-4 many CAISLGFDYGYTF TGTGCCATCTCTCTGGGATTCGACTATGGCTACACCTTC
TRBJ2-5 NA TRBV7-8 many CASSSRVLRGETQYF TGTGCCAGCAGCTCCCGGGTCCTAAGGGGGGAGACCCAGTACTTC
TRBJ1-6 NA TRBV25-1 NA CASSEADVYNSPLHF TGTGCCAGCAGTGAGGCAGATGTTTATAATTCACCCCTCCACTTT
TRBJ1-1 NA TRBV5-6 many CASLPRHSGFNTEAFF TGTGCCAGCCTTCCGAGGCATTCAGGGTTTAACACTGAAGCTTTCTTT
TRBJ2-3 NA TRBV20-1 many CSTGLAQYF TGCAGCACCGGATTGGCGCAGTATTTT
TRBJ2-3 TRBD2 TRBV4-2 few CASSQSFVAGGYPQYF TGTGCCAGCAGCCAATCCTTCGTGGCGGGGGGGTATCCGCAGTATTTT
TRBJ2-7 NA TRBV4-1 few CASSQHRDGTYEQYF TGCGCCAGCAGCCAGCACCGGGACGGAACCTACGAGCAGTACTTC
TRBJ2-1 TRBD2 TRBV2 NA CASRRLAGGIDEQFF TGTGCCAGCAGGCGACTAGCGGGGGGAATCGATGAGCAGTTCTTC
TRBJ2-1 TRBD2 TRBV6-5 many CASSSSSGGYSANEQFF TGTGCCAGCAGTTCTTCTAGCGGGGGGTATAGCGCCAATGAGCAGTTCTTC
TRBJ1-1 NA TRBV5-1 many CASSPPRVGTEAFF TGCGCCAGCAGCCCCCCCCGGGTTGGCACTGAAGCTTTCTTT
TRBJ2-3 TRBD2 TRBV4-2 few CASSQRGLAGVSRTDTQYF TGTGCCAGCAGCCAAAGGGGACTAGCGGGAGTGTCAAGGACAGATACGCAGTATTTT
TRBJ2-3 TRBD2 TRBV7-2 many CASSLAGGRTDTQYF TGTGCCAGCAGCCTAGCGGGGGGCCGTACAGATACGCAGTATTTT
TRBJ2-2 NA TRBV5-5 many CASSLWGRGAGELFF TGTGCCAGCAGCTTGTGGGGCAGGGGAGCCGGGGAGCTGTTTTTT
TRBJ1-2 NA TRBV5-1 many CASRLDDLSGYTF TGCGCCAGCAGATTGGACGACCTCTCTGGCTACACCTTC
TRBJ2-1 TRBD2 TRBV11-2 many CASSLEVLRAGGVYNEQFF TGTGCCAGCAGCTTAGAGGTTTTGCGAGCGGGAGGGGTCTACAATGAGCAGTTCTTC
TRBJ2-5 TRBD1 TRBV20-1 few CSATGTDQETQYF TGCAGTGCAACAGGGACAGACCAAGAGACCCAGTACTTC
TRBJ2-3 NA TRBV27 few CASSTGGPSTDTQYF TGTGCCAGCAGTACCGGAGGGCCCTCCACAGATACGCAGTATTTT
TRBJ1-2 TRBD1 TRBV6-5 many CASSYQGGGKGYTF TGTGCCAGCAGTTACCAGGGGGGTGGAAAAGGCTACACCTTC
TRBJ2-4 TRBD1 TRBV4-1 NA CASSQGDRKKNIQYF TGCGCCAGCAGCCAAGGGGACAGGAAAAAAAACATTCAGTACTTC
TRBJ2-7 TRBD1 TRBV7-6 many CASSTGTGDYEQYF TGTGCCAGCAGCACCGGGACAGGGGACTACGAGCAGTACTTC
TRBJ2-2 NA TRBV12-3/TRBV12-4 few CASSYTNTGELFF TGTGCCAGCAGTTACACGAACACCGGGGAGCTGTTTTTT
TRBJ2-5 NA TRBV7-6 many CASSVQVLGKTQYF TGTGCCAGCAGCGTACAGGTTTTGGGGAAGACCCAGTACTTC
TRBJ2-1 NA TRBV4-2 many CASSQGLADEQFF TGTGCCAGCAGCCAAGGGCTAGCAGATGAGCAGTTCTTC
TRBJ2-7 NA TRBV6-5 many CASSSLDFNSEQYF TGTGCCAGCAGTTCCCTGGACTTCAACAGCGAGCAGTACTTC
TRBJ2-1 NA TRBV20-1 many CSARPGTTGLNEQFF TGCAGTGCTAGACCCGGGACCACCGGGCTCAATGAGCAGTTCTTC
TRBJ2-7 NA TRBV5-1 NA CASSSWGAKYRGRFYEQYF TGCGCCAGCAGCTCTTGGGGGGCAAAGTACAGGGGACGCTTCTACGAGCAGTACTTC
TRBJ2-1 TRBD2 TRBV6-2/TRBV6-3 many CASSMAGAGGLDEQFF TGTGCCAGCAGCATGGCGGGAGCGGGAGGGTTAGATGAGCAGTTCTTC
TRBJ2-7 NA TRBV28 NA CASSKPLGRLYEQYF TGTGCCAGCAGCAAGCCTCTGGGACGACTTTACGAGCAGTACTTC
TRBJ1-1 TRBD1 TRBV12-3/TRBV12-4 many CASSLGTGSLGKAFF TGTGCCAGCAGTTTAGGGACAGGCTCATTAGGGAAAGCTTTCTTT
TRBJ2-2 TRBD1 TRBV7-9 many CASSPGQARELFF TGTGCCAGCAGCCCGGGACAGGCCCGGGAGCTGTTTTTT
TRBJ1-5 NA TRBV10-3 many CAISENQLGTVHQPQHF TGTGCCATCAGTGAAAATCAGCTCGGCACCGTCCATCAGCCCCAGCATTTT
TRBJ1-4 NA TRBV11-2 many CASSPNSRANEKLFF TGTGCCAGCAGCCCAAATTCGCGGGCTAATGAAAAACTGTTTTTT
TRBJ1-2 NA TRBV5-1 many CASSLQGDGYTF TGCGCCAGCAGCTTGCAAGGGGATGGCTACACCTTC
TRBJ2-3 NA TRBV7-2 many CASSWRGPTDTQYF TGTGCCAGCAGCTGGCGGGGTCCCACAGATACGCAGTATTTT
TRBJ2-5 NA TRBV6-2/TRBV6-3 NA CASSYMTFRETQYF TGTGCCAGCAGTTACATGACCTTCCGAGAGACCCAGTACTTC
TRBJ2-2 NA TRBV14 NA CASSRSRVGELFF TGTGCCAGCAGCCGTTCCCGGGTCGGGGAGCTGTTTTTT
TRBJ2-2 NA TRBV12-3/TRBV12-4 many CATDPIPPHGPGELFF TGTGCCACCGACCCCATCCCCCCACACGGTCCCGGGGAGCTGTTTTTT
TRBJ2-7 TRBD1 TRBV6-2/TRBV6-3 NA CASNTLYRGPSYEQYF TGTGCCAGCAATACCCTGTACAGGGGACCGTCCTACGAGCAGTACTTC
TRBJ1-2 NA TRBV29-1 many CSVPHGGGNGYTF TGCAGCGTTCCCCATGGGGGAGGAAACGGCTACACCTTC
TRBJ2-3 NA TRBV6-5 NA CASSYSMSGTDTQYF TGTGCCAGCAGTTACTCGATGAGCGGCACAGATACGCAGTATTTT
TRBJ1-1 NA TRBV7-9 many CASSPVQGTEAFF TGTGCCAGCAGTCCAGTGCAGGGCACTGAAGCTTTCTTT
TRBJ1-1 TRBD1 TRBV7-9 many CASSTWTGLGTEAFF TGTGCCAGCAGCACCTGGACAGGTTTAGGCACTGAAGCTTTCTTT
TRBJ1-2 TRBD1 TRBV5-1 few CASSLVTGTDGYTF TGCGCCAGCAGCTTGGTAACCGGGACAGATGGCTACACCTTC